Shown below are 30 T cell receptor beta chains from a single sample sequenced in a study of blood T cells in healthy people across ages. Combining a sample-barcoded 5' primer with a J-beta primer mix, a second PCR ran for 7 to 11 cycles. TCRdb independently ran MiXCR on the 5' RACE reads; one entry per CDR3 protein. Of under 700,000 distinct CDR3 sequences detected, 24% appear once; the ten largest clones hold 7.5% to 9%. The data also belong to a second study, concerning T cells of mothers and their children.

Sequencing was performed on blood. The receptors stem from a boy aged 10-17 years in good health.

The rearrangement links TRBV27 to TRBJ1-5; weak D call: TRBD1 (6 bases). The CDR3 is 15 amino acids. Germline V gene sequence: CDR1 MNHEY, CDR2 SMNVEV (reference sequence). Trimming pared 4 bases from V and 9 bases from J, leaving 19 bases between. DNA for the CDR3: TGTGCCAGCAGTTGGGCACGGGGGGACAATTGGCCCCAGCATTTT. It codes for CASSWARGDNWPQHF.

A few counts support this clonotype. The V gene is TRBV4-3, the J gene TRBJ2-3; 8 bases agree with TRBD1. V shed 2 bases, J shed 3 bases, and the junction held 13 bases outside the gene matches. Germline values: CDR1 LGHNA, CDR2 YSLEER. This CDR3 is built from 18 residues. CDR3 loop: CASSQSIQTGVVTDTQYF. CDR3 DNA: TGCGCCAGCAGCCAATCGATTCAGACAGGGGTGGTTACAGATACGCAGTATTTT.

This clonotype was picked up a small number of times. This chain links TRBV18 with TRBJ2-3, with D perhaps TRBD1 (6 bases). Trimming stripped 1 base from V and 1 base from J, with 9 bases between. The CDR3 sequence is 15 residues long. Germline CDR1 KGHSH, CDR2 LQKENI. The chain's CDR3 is CASSPRGPRTDTQYF. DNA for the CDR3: TGTGCCAGCTCACCACGGGGGCCCCGCACAGATACGCAGTATTTT.

CDR3 residues: CAISKDGGLGVQYF. The CDR3 DNA reads as TGTGCCATCAGCAAGGACGGTGGGTTAGGCGTTCAGTACTTC. The gene calls are TRBV10-3 and TRBJ2-4, with no clear D. Looked up from germline, CDR1 is ENHRY and CDR2 is SYGVKD. This CDR3 spans 14 amino acids. V was trimmed by 6 bases and J by 11 bases, leaving 20 bases between them.

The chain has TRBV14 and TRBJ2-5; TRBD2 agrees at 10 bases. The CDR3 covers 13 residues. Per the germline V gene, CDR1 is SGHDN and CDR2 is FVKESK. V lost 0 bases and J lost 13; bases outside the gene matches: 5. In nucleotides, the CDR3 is TGTGCCAGCAGCCAAGATAGGCTAGCGGGGGCGTACTTC. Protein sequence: CASSQDRLAGAYF.

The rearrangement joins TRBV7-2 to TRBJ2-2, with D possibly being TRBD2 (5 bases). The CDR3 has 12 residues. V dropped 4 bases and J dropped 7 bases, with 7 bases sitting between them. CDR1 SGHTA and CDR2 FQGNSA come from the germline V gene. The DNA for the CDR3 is TGTGCCAGCAGCTCGGGGATCGGGGAGCTGTTTTTT. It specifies CASSSGIGELFF.

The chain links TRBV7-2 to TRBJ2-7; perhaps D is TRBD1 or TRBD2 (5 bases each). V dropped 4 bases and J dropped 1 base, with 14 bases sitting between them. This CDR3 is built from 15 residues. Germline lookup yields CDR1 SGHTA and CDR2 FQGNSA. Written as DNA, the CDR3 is TGTGCCAGCAGCTCGCTCCGGGACGGTTCCTACGAGCAGTACTTC. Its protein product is CASSSLRDGSYEQYF. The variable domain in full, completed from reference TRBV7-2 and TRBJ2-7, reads GAGVSQSPSNKVTEKGKDVELRCDPISGHTALYWYRQSLGQGLEFLIYFQGNSAPDKSGLPSDRFSAERTGGSVSTLTIQRTQQEDSAVYLCASSSLRDGSYEQYFGPGTRLTVT.

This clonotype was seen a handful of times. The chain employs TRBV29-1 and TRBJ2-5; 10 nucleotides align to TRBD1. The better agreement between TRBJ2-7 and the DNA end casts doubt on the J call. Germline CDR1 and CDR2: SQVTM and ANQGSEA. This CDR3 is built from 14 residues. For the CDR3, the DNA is TGCAGCGTTAGGGGACAGGGGCCCTCCTACGAGCAGTACTTC. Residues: CSVRGQGPSYEQYF.

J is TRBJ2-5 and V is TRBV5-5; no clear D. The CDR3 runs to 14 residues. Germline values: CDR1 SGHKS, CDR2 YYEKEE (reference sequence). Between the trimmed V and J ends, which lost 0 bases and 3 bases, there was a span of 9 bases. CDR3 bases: TGTGCCAGCAGCTTGGGTTCCATAGAAGAGACCCAGTACTTC. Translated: CASSLGSIEETQYF.

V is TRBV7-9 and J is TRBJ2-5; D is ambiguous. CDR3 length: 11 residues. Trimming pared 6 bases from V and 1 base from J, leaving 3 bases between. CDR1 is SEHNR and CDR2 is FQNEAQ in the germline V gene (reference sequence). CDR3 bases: TGTGCCAGCAGGTTCCAAGAGACCCAGTACTTC. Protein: CASRFQETQYF.

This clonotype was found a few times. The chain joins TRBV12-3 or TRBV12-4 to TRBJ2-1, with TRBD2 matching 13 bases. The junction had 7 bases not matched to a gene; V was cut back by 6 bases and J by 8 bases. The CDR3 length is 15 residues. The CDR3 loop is CASRPGLAGYDEQFF. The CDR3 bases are TGTGCCAGCAGGCCGGGACTAGCGGGATATGATGAGCAGTTCTTC.

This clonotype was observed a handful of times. CDR3 nucleotides: TGTGCCAGCAGCTTCGAACCGGCAGGCACGGGTAGGGAGCAGTACTTC. Protein sequence: CASSFEPAGTGREQYF. V is TRBV7-2 and J is TRBJ2-5; TRBD2 might be the D (5 bases). This CDR3 has 16 amino acids. CDR1 and CDR2 from the germline V gene are SGHTA and FQGNSA. Trimming stripped 3 bases from V and 11 bases from J, with 25 bases between. The full variable domain, completed using reference TRBV7-2 and TRBJ2-5, is GAGVSQSPSNKVTEKGKDVELRCDPISGHTALYWYRQSLGQGLEFLIYFQGNSAPDKSGLPSDRFSAERTGGSVSTLTIQRTQQEDSAVYLCASSFEPAGTGREQYFGPGTRLLVL.

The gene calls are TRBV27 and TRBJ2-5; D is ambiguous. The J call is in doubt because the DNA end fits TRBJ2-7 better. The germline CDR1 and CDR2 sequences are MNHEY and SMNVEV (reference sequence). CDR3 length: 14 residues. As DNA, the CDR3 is TGTGCCAGCAGTTTCGGAGTCAACGCCTACGAGCAGTACTTC. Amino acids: CASSFGVNAYEQYF.

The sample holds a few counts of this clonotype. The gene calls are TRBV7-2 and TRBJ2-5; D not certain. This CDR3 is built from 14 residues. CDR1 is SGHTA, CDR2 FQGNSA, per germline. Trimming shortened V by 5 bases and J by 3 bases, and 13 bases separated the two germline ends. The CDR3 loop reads CASSLGIRKETQYF. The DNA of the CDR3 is TGTGCCAGCAGCCTGGGGATTAGGAAAGAGACCCAGTACTTC. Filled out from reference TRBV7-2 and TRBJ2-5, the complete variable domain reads GAGVSQSPSNKVTEKGKDVELRCDPISGHTALYWYRQSLGQGLEFLIYFQGNSAPDKSGLPSDRFSAERTGGSVSTLTIQRTQQEDSAVYLCASSLGIRKETQYFGPGTRLLVL.

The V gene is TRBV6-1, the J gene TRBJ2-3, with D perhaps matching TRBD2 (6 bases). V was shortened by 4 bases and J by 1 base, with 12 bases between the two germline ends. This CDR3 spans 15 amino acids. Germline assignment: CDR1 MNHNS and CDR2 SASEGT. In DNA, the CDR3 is TGTGCCAGCAGTGGCGGGATAGCGGGCACAGATACGCAGTATTTT. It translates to CASSGGIAGTDTQYF.

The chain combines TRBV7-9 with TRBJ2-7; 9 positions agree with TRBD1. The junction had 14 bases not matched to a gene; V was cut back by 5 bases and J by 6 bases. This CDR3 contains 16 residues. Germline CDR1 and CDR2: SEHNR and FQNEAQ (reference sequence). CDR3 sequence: CASSIAGRDREAEQYF. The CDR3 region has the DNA TGTGCCAGCAGCATCGCCGGACGGGACAGGGAAGCCGAGCAGTACTTC.

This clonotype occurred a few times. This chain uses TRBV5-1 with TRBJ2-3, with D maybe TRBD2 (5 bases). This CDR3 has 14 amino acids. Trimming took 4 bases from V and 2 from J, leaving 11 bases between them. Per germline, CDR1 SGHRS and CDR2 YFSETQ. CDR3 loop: CASSAPGSTDTQYF. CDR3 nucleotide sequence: TGCGCCAGCAGCGCCCCGGGGTCCACAGATACGCAGTATTTT.

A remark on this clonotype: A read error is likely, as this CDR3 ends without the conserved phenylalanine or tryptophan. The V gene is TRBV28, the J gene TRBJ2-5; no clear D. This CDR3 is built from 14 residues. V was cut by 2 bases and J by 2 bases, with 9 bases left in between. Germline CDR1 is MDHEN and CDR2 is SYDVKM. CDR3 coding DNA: TGTGCCAGCAGTTTACCGGCTCGTCAAGAGACCCAGTACTCC. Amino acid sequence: CASSLPARQETQYS.

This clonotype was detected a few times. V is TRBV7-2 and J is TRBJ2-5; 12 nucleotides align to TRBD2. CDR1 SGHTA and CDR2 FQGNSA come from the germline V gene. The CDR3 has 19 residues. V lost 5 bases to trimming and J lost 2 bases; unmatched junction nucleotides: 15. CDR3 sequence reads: CASSPYPGLAGPRQETQYF. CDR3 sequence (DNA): TGTGCCAGCAGCCCCTACCCCGGACTAGCGGGGCCCCGACAAGAGACCCAGTACTTC.

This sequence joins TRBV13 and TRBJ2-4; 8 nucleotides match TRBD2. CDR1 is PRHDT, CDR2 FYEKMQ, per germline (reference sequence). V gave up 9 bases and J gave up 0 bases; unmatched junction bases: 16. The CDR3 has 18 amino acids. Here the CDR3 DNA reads TGTGCCAGTACCGGGACTAGGATTGTGGGATTAGCCAAAAACATTCAGTACTTC. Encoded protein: CASTGTRIVGLAKNIQYF.

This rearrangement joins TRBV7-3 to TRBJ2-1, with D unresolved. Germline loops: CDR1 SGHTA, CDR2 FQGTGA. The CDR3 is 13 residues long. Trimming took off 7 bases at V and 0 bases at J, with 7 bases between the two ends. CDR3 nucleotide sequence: TGTGCCAGCACTAAGAGCTCCTACAATGAGCAGTTCTTC. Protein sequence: CASTKSSYNEQFF.

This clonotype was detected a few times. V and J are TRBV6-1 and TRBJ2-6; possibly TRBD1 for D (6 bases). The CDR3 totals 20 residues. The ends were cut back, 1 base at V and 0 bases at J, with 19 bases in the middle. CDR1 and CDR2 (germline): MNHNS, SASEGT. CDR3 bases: TGTGCCAGCAGTGAAGAATCAGCGCGCAGGGGTAACTCTGGGGCCAACGTCCTGACTTTC. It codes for CASSEESARRGNSGANVLTF.

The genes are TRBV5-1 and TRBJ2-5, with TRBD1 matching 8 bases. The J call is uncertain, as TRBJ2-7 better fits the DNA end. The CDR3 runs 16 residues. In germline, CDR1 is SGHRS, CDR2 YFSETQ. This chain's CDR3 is CASSMWTGQTGGEQYF. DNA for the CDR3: TGCGCCAGCAGCATGTGGACAGGGCAGACTGGAGGCGAGCAGTACTTC.

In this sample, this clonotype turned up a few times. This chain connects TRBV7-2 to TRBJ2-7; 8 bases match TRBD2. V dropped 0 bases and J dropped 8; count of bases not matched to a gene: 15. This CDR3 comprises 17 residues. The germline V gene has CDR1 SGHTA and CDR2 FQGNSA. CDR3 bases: TGTGCCAGCAGCTTAGCAGATCAAGTTTGGCGGGAGGTTCAGCAGTACTTC. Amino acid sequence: CASSLADQVWREVQQYF.

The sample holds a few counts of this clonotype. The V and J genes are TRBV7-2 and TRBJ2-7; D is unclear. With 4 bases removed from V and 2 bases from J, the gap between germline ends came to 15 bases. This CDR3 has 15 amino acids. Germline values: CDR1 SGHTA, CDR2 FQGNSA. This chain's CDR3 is CASSSTAAPTYEQYF. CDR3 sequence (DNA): TGTGCCAGCAGCTCGACGGCAGCGCCAACCTACGAGCAGTACTTC.

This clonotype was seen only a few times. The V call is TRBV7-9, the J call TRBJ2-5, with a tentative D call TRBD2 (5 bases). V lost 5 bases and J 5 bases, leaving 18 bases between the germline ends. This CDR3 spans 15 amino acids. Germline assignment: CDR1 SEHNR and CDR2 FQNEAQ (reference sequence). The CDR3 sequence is CASSPRLPVAETQYF. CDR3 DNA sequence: TGTGCCAGCAGCCCTCGACTACCAGTGGCGGAGACCCAGTACTTC.

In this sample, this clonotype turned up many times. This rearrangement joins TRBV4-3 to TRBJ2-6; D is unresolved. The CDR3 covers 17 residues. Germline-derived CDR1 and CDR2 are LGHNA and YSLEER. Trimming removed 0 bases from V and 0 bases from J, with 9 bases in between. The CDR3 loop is CASSQDLQSSGANVLTF. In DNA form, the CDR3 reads TGCGCCAGCAGCCAAGATTTACAGAGCTCTGGGGCCAACGTCCTGACTTTC.

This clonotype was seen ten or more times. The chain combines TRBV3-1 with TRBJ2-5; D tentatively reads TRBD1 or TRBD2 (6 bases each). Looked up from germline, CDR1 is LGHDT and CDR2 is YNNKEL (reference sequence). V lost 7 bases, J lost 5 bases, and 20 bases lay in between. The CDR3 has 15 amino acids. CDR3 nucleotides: TGTGCCAGCACCTTCCTTGGGCCGGGGGCCGAGACCCAGTACTTC. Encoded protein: CASTFLGPGAETQYF.

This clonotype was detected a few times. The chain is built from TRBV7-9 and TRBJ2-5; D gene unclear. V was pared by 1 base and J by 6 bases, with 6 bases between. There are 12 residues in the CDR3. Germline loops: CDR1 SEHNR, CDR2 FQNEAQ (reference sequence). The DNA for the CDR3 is TGTGCCAGCAGCTTAGAGAGGCAGACCCAGTACTTC. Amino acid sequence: CASSLERQTQYF.

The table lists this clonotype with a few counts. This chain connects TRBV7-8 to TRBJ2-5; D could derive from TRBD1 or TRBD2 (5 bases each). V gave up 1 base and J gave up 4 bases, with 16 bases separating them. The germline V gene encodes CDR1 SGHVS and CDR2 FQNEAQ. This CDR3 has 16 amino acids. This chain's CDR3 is CASSLDFGTEIETQYF. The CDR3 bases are TGTGCCAGCAGCTTAGATTTTGGGACGGAGATAGAGACCCAGTACTTC.